This is a list of T cell receptor beta chains from one sample in a study of T cell changes during pregnancy in multiple sclerosis. Libraries were prepared by immunoSEQ multiplex PCR; TCRdb keeps only in-frame clonotypes and omits some of them. The data show 100,000 or so clones, approximately 92% seen once. The sample in question was peripheral blood, obtained in the first trimester of pregnancy. The receptors come from a female donor with multiple sclerosis, enrolled in a pregnancy study. CDR3s include the opening cysteine and the closing phenylalanine or tryptophan. The order of the fields is D gene, clone size, V gene, J gene, CDR3 DNA, CDR3 protein. A D gene is named only where the DNA matches it firmly. Clone size, where shown, is once, few, many, or a class for clones that have expanded.

.	.	TRBV10-1	TRBJ2-1	TGCGCCAGCAGTGAGTCTCCCGGGGCCTACAATGAGCAGTTCTTC	CASSESPGAYNEQFF
.	.	TRBV7-9	TRBJ2-3	TGTGCCACCATTCAACGTGGTTCTAGTATAGGTGATACGCAGTATTTT	CATIQRGSSIGDTQYF
.	.	TRBV5-1	TRBJ1-4	TGCGCCAGCAGATCAGTTGCAACTAATGAAAAACTGTTTTTT	CASRSVATNEKLFF
.	.	TRBV5-5	TRBJ1-6	TGTGCCAGCAGCTTGGACAGGGACGGCTCACCCCTCCACTTT	CASSLDRDGSPLHF
.	.	TRBV7-9	TRBJ1-4	TGTGCCAGCAGCTTACGGAGGCCTTTCGGTAATGAAAAACTGTTTTTT	CASSLRRPFGNEKLFF
TRBD1	.	TRBV10-3	TRBJ1-1	TGTGCCATCAGATTAGACAGGGCCGGTGAAGCTTTCTTT	CAIRLDRAGEAFF
TRBD1	few	TRBV4-2	TRBJ2-7	TGTGCCAGCAGCCCGGGACAGGGGGACTACGAGCAGTACTTC	CASSPGQGDYEQYF
.	.	TRBV18	TRBJ2-2	TGTGCCAGCTCACCGTCCTTAGCGAACACCGGGGAGCTGTTTTTT	CASSPSLANTGELFF
.	.	TRBV6-5	TRBJ2-7	TGTGCCAGCAGGAGGGATGGCCACGAGCAGTACTTC	CASRRDGHEQYF
.	once	TRBV5-4	TRBJ1-3	TGTGCCAGCAGCCCCGGGTGGGGAAACACCATATATTTT	CASSPGWGNTIYF
TRBD2	.	TRBV28	TRBJ2-5	TGTGCCAGCAGTTTGATTTCCGTGGCGGGGGGAGGCCAAGAGACCCAGTACTTC	CASSLISVAGGGQETQYF
.	.	TRBV5-1	TRBJ2-5	TGCGCCAGCGGTATTCCTGAGGAGACCCAGTACTTC	CASGIPEETQYF
.	.	TRBV14	TRBJ2-5	TGTGCCAGCAGTCCGGACGTTGGGGCAGTTGAAGAGACCCAGTACTTC	CASSPDVGAVEETQYF
.	.	TRBV30	TRBJ1-3	TGTGCCTGGAGAACACACAGGTTAATTTCTGGAAACACCATATATTTT	CAWRTHRLISGNTIYF
TRBD2	.	TRBV18	TRBJ2-7	TGTGCCAGCTCACAAGCGGGGGGCACCGACGAGCAGTACTTC	CASSQAGGTDEQYF
TRBD2	.	TRBV4-2	TRBJ2-3	TGTGCCAGCAGCCAAGTTTCTAGCGGGGGGCCTGGCACAGATACGCAGTATTTT	CASSQVSSGGPGTDTQYF
.	.	TRBV6-1	TRBJ1-1	TGTGCCAGCAGCCGGGGACAAGAGAACACTGAAGCTTTCTTT	CASSRGQENTEAFF
.	.	TRBV13	TRBJ2-3	TGTGCCAGCAGCCACTCCGGGGCAGGGGGCACAGATACGCAGTATTTT	CASSHSGAGGTDTQYF
.	.	TRBV19	TRBJ1-1	TGTGCCAGTATAAGGACAGCTAAATTGAACACTGAAGCTTTCTTT	CASIRTAKLNTEAFF
.	.	TRBV9	TRBJ2-5	TGTGCCAGCAGCCCCTTACAGAACCAAGAGACCCAGTACTTC	CASSPLQNQETQYF
.	few	TRBV7-7	TRBJ1-1	TGTGCTAGCAGCTCCCAATTGAACACTGAAGCTTTCTTT	CASSSQLNTEAFF
.	.	TRBV6-6	TRBJ2-5	TGTGCCAGCAGTTATACAGGGACCCAAGAGACCCAGTACTTC	CASSYTGTQETQYF
TRBD1	.	TRBV7-9	TRBJ1-1	TGTGCCAGCAGCGCTCAGGGGGCGTTTGCTGAAGCTTTCTTT	CASSAQGAFAEAFF
.	.	TRBV6-6	TRBJ2-7	TGTGCCAGCAGCTTTGGACTGTACTCCGAGCAGTACTTC	CASSFGLYSEQYF
TRBD1	.	TRBV6-5	TRBJ2-1	TGTGCCAGCAGTTACCGCCGGGACAGTCCTTACAATGAGCAGTTCTTC	CASSYRRDSPYNEQFF
TRBD1	.	TRBV6-6	TRBJ2-1	TGTGCCAGCAGTCTAACAGGGGACAGCTCCTACAATGAGCAGTTCTTC	CASSLTGDSSYNEQFF
TRBD1	.	TRBV5-1	TRBJ2-1	TGCGCCAGCAGCTGGGGGACAGGGGGCGATGAGCAGTTCTTC	CASSWGTGGDEQFF